This entry concerns a single TCR beta chain. Original methodology: It was from reference gene primer amplification that nucleated cell counts were estimated. TCRdb keeps only in-frame clones here, not all; method: immunoSEQ multiplex PCR. V, J and clone size are those of that table, while D and trimming were read from the DNA. Counted here are 240,000 or so clones, approximately 87% occurring once; the ten biggest clones make up 6.2%. The data stem from a study of blood T cell repertoires in COVID-19. About the research overall: Acute and convalescent COVID-19 samples came from the United States, Italy and Spain. PBMCs, B-cell-depleted T cells, or T cells provided the cDNA or gDNA that made up the material.

The CDR3 totals 16 residues. Looked up from germline, CDR1 is MGHRA and CDR2 is YSYEKL. Deletions cut 0 bases from V and 2 bases from J, with 13 bases between. This receptor was taken from a man in his sixties with acute or convalescent COVID-19. The rearrangement joins TRBV4-1 to TRBJ1-2, with D unresolved. Sequencing was performed on peripheral blood. CDR3 residues: CASSQDGSSLNYGYTF. The CDR3 region has the DNA TGCGCCAGCAGCCAAGATGGTAGCAGTTTGAACTATGGCTACACCTTC.